Listed here are 20 T cell receptor beta chains from one sample, sequenced in a study of blood T cell repertoires in COVID-19. The data were produced by immunoSEQ multiplex PCR, yet TCRdb's version contains in-frame clones alone and is incomplete. This table has under 100,000 clones, roughly four fifths appearing once. The specimen sequenced was peripheral blood. Receptors were obtained from a human donor in a cohort sampled during active COVID-19.

This chain connects TRBV18 to TRBJ1-2, with 7 bases identical to TRBD1. Germline assignment: CDR1 KGHSH and CDR2 LQKENI. Germline trimming cut 6 bases from V and 5 bases from J; bases unmatched to any gene: 6. CDR3 length equals 13 residues. CDR3 nucleotide sequence: TGTGCCAGCTCGTCCAGGGGGGTGTATGGCTACACCTTC. Translation gives CASSSRGVYGYTF.

The rearrangement joins TRBV2 to TRBJ1-2, with D perhaps matching TRBD1 (6 bases). CDR1 and CDR2 (germline): SNHLY, FYNNEI. Trimming stripped 6 bases from V and 0 bases from J, with 11 bases between. The CDR3 is made up of 14 amino acids. The CDR3 DNA sequence: TGTGCCAGCAGGATCAGGGGAGCTAACTATGGCTACACCTTC. It is translated as CASRIRGANYGYTF.

This clone has just a few counts. The chain recombines TRBV19 with TRBJ1-5; tentative D call: TRBD1 (5 bases). The germline CDR1 and CDR2 sequences are LNHDA and SQIVND (reference sequence). Trimming stripped 5 bases from V and 1 base from J, with 15 bases between. The CDR3 has 16 residues. The CDR3 nucleotides are TGTGCCAGTAGTCTGGCAGGGCTTATGAGCAATCAGCCCCAGCATTTT. Protein: CASSLAGLMSNQPQHF.

This clone was seen a handful of times. This chain joins TRBV6-5 and TRBJ2-7; TRBD1 matches at 9 bases. CDR3 length: 14 amino acids. Germline trimming cut 5 bases from V and 5 bases from J; bases unmatched to any gene: 7. Germline V gene sequence: CDR1 MNHEY, CDR2 SVGAGI. The chain's CDR3 is CASSTWDRVHEQYF. Written as DNA, the CDR3 is TGTGCCAGCAGTACCTGGGACAGGGTCCACGAGCAGTACTTC.

The rearrangement links TRBV9 to TRBJ2-1; D not certain. This CDR3 comprises 13 residues. The V end was cut by 4 bases, the J end by 3 bases, with 8 bases between. Germline V gives CDR1 SGDLS, CDR2 YYNGEE. CDR3 residues: CASSLSGYNEQFF. The CDR3 bases are TGTGCCAGCAGCCTTTCAGGCTACAATGAGCAGTTCTTC.

The chain employs TRBV6-5 and TRBJ2-3; D not certain. The V gene's germline CDR1 is MNHEY and CDR2 SVGAGI. V dropped 2 bases and J dropped 0 bases, with 9 bases sitting between them. The length of the CDR3 is 15 residues. The CDR3 region is CASSYAAVSTDTQYF. CDR3 nucleotides: TGTGCCAGCAGTTACGCGGCGGTCAGCACAGATACGCAGTATTTT.

This clone was detected only a few times. This rearrangement joins TRBV6-2 or TRBV6-3 to TRBJ1-2, with D perhaps TRBD1 (5 bases). Germline loops: CDR1 MNHEY, CDR2 SVGEGT. The V and J ends lost 2 bases and 6 bases respectively, with 13 bases between them. The CDR3 runs to 14 residues. The CDR3 DNA sequence: TGTGCCAGCAGTTACGACTTGGGGACTAATGGCTACACCTTC. Amino acid sequence: CASSYDLGTNGYTF.

In this sample, this clone turned up once. This chain joins TRBV7-9 and TRBJ1-4, with 9 positions matching TRBD1. After removal of 3 bases from V and 0 bases from J, the junction contained 8 bases not matched to a gene. Germline V gene data show CDR1 as SEHNR and CDR2 as FQNEAQ (reference sequence). The CDR3 extends over 18 amino acids. CDR3 nucleotide sequence: TGTGCCAGCAGCTTGCCAGGGACAGGGCTACCAACTAATGAAAAACTGTTTTTT. Residues: CASSLPGTGLPTNEKLFF.

The chain combines TRBV7-2 with TRBJ1-3; 7 bases are a match to TRBD1. V lost 5 bases and J lost 3; bases outside the gene matches: 7. The length of the CDR3 is 15 residues. The germline V gene encodes CDR1 SGHTA and CDR2 FQGNSA. CDR3 nucleotides: TGTGCCAGCAGCCTCGGGACAGTCGTTGGAAACACCATATATTTT. Translation: CASSLGTVVGNTIYF.

CDR3 residues: CASSLEGAGNSGNTIYF. For the CDR3, the DNA is TGTGCCAGCAGCTTAGAAGGTGCGGGGAACTCTGGAAACACCATATATTTT. The rearrangement uses TRBV7-2 and TRBJ1-3; D is unresolved. The germline V gene encodes CDR1 SGHTA and CDR2 FQGNSA. This CDR3 is 17 amino acids long. Trimming removed 1 base at V and 0 bases at J, with 13 bases between.

This clone was found a few times. The chain couples TRBV5-4 to TRBJ2-3; 10 bases line up with TRBD2. This CDR3 has 15 amino acids. V shed 3 bases, J shed 8 bases, and the junction held 9 bases outside the gene matches. From germline, CDR1 is SGHNT and CDR2 YYREEE (reference sequence). The CDR3 reads CASSWVSGGSGTQYF. The CDR3, as DNA: TGTGCCAGCAGCTGGGTTAGCGGGGGGAGTGGTACGCAGTATTTT.

V is TRBV19 and J is TRBJ2-3, with a weak D call TRBD2 (6 bases). Germline CDR1 LNHDA, CDR2 SQIVND (reference sequence). CDR3 length equals 15 residues. V lost 3 bases to trimming and J lost 2 bases, with 12 bases between them. CDR3 coding DNA: TGTGCCAGTAGTATGGAGGGTTCCTTCACAGATACGCAGTATTTT. Encoded protein: CASSMEGSFTDTQYF.

The CDR3 reads CASSTTTGGGSPLHF. The CDR3, as DNA: TGTGCCAGCAGCACCACGACAGGGGGCGGTTCACCCCTCCACTTT. The genes are TRBV5-4 and TRBJ1-6; the match to TRBD1 covers 10 bases. Germline V CDR1 and CDR2: SGHNT, YYREEE (reference sequence). V lost 4 bases, J lost 9 bases, and 7 bases stayed unmatched. This CDR3 is 15 amino acids long.

The V call is TRBV2, the J call TRBJ2-1, with TRBD2 as a possible D gene (6 bases). The CDR3 is made up of 15 amino acids. Between the trimmed V and J ends, which lost 4 bases and 0 bases, there was a span of 10 bases. In germline, CDR1 is SNHLY, CDR2 FYNNEI. DNA of the CDR3: TGTGCCAGCAGTGTGGAGGGAGGCTCCTACAATGAGCAGTTCTTC. Encoded protein: CASSVEGGSYNEQFF. Together with reference TRBV2 and TRBJ2-1, the CDR3 gives the full variable domain: EPEVTQTPSHQVTQMGQEVILRCVPISNHLYFYWYRQILGQKVEFLVSFYNNEISEKSEIFDDQFSVERPDGSNFTLKIRSTKLEDSAMYFCASSVEGGSYNEQFFGPGTRLTVL.

The J gene is TRBJ1-1, the V gene TRBV28, with D perhaps TRBD1 (6 bases). The germline V gene has CDR1 MDHEN and CDR2 SYDVKM. The CDR3 loop spans 14 amino acids. The V and J ends lost 2 bases and 1 base respectively, with 8 bases between them. CDR3 nucleotides: TGTGCCAGCAGTTTAGTGGGACAGAACACTGAAGCTTTCTTT. Its protein product is CASSLVGQNTEAFF.

This clone showed up just once. J is TRBJ2-2 and V is TRBV5-1; 7 nucleotides match TRBD2. CDR1 is SGHRS, CDR2 YFSETQ, per germline. The V segment lost 4 bases and the J segment 0 bases; nucleotides outside the gene matches: 6. CDR3 length: 16 residues. Here the CDR3 reads CASSPSAGANTGELFF. In DNA, the CDR3 is TGCGCCAGCAGCCCCTCCGCGGGGGCGAACACCGGGGAGCTGTTTTTT.

For this clone: The sample has other DNA sequences that encode this CDR3 too. The chain joins TRBV5-1 to TRBJ2-2, with a tentative D call TRBD1 (6 bases). The germline V and J ends were trimmed by 5 bases and 3 bases, with 20 bases remaining between them. Germline CDR1 is SGHRS and CDR2 is YFSETQ. The CDR3 has 17 amino acids. Written as DNA, the CDR3 is TGCGCCAGCAGTAGTGCCTGGGGGCGAAAAGACACCGGGGAGCTGTTTTTT. Translated, it gives CASSSAWGRKDTGELFF.

This chain connects TRBV28 to TRBJ2-1, with a tentative D call TRBD1 (6 bases). Between the trimmed V and J ends, which lost 6 bases and 8 bases, there was a span of 17 bases. The CDR3 consists of 14 residues. Germline loops: CDR1 MDHEN, CDR2 SYDVKM. CDR3 nucleotides: TGTGCCAGCAGCCCCGGACAGCCTGAGGATGAGCAGTTCTTC. This gives the protein CASSPGQPEDEQFF.

The chain employs TRBV16 and TRBJ1-1; a possible D gene is TRBD1 (6 bases). Germline loops: CDR1 KGHSY, CDR2 FQNENV. This CDR3 comprises 16 residues. The V gene lost 1 base and the J gene lost 4 bases, with 16 bases spanning the gap. The chain's CDR3 is CASSQLITGLGTEAFF. In DNA form, the CDR3 reads TGTGCCAGCAGCCAATTAATAACAGGGTTGGGCACTGAAGCTTTCTTT. Based on the CDR3 plus reference TRBV16 and TRBJ1-1, the full variable domain is GEEVAQTPKHLVRGEGQKAKLYCAPIKGHSYVFWYQQVLKNEFKFLISFQNENVFDETGMPKERFSAKCLPNSPCSLEIQATKLEDSAVYFCASSQLITGLGTEAFFGQGTRLTVV.

The chain couples TRBV6-5 to TRBJ2-5, with 10 bases identical to TRBD1. Unmatched junction bases numbered 0, after V lost 6 bases and J lost 2 bases. The length of the CDR3 is 13 residues. Germline V gene sequence: CDR1 MNHEY, CDR2 SVGAGI. As DNA, the CDR3 is TGTGCCAGCAGGGACAGGGGGCAAGAGACCCAGTACTTC. Translated: CASRDRGQETQYF.